This T cell receptor beta chain was captured in a study of T cells in Graves' hyperthyroidism and ophthalmopathy. Findings and limits, study-wide: From stable hyperthyroidism, ophthalmopathy was separated by a 13 V-J model.

To note about this clonotype: The antigen remains unidentified. An end of the junction differs from the germline gene, which may be a read error.

The source material, RNA transcripts, was used to amplify TCR beta CDR3 regions. The HTBI set primed first-round TCR CDR3 RT-PCR. TCRdb fed the multiplex PCR reads into MiXCR, producing one record per CDR3 protein. The top ten hold approximately 12% of the sample, which has a few hundred thousand distinct CDR3 sequences, approximately 14% seen once. There are 15 residues in the CDR3. Germline V CDR1 and CDR2: LNHDA, SQIVND (reference sequence). Fresh peripheral blood, 9.5 to 10 ml of it, supplied the PBMCs. The clonotype comes from a woman aged 40 to 50 with Graves' hyperthyroidism that later progressed to Graves' ophthalmopathy. V and J are TRBV19 and TRBJ1-4, with TRBD1 matching over 7 bases. Sequenced sample: blood. The CDR3 DNA is TGTGCCAGTTCCTTCACAGGGGCAACTAATGTAAAACTGTTTTTT. Residues: CASSFTGATNVKLFF.